The 12 T cell receptor beta chains presented below share a single source sample, sequenced in a study of glioma-infiltrating T cells. Amplification of TCR alpha and beta CDR3 regions from RNA used iRepertoire nested multiplex PCR. TCRdb reanalysed the multiplex PCR reads using MiXCR and keeps one entry per CDR3 protein. This sample carries some 110,000 distinct CDR3 sequences, roughly 25% of them seen once, and the ten largest clones take roughly 15%. Sequenced: glioma tissue, nonneoplastic brain tissue, or PBMCs (not recorded which). The receptors stem from a human donor with low-grade glioma or glioblastoma, undergoing nonglioma brain surgery, or in good health (not recorded which).

On this clonotype: A much larger clone is a single base away; this may be a read error. The CDR3 carries no conserved terminal phenylalanine or tryptophan, so it likely arises from a read error. The chain recombines TRBV20-1 with TRBJ2-7; a weak D match, TRBD1 (7 bases). Trimming took 5 bases from V and 7 from J, leaving 15 bases between them. This CDR3 has 12 amino acids. Germline CDR1 DFQATT, CDR2 SNEGSKA (reference sequence). CDR3 DNA sequence: TGCAGTGCTTATACAGGGGCGGGGGAGCAGTACTCC. Amino acid sequence: CSAYTGAGEQYS.

As regards this clonotype: A much larger clonotype is one base distant, so this may be a read error. The chain has TRBV7-2 and TRBJ1-2, with a possible D match to TRBD1 (6 bases). The germline CDR1 and CDR2 sequences are SGHTA and FQGNSA. V was clipped by 5 bases and J by 8 bases, with 24 bases between them. The CDR3 is 16 amino acids. In nucleotides, the CDR3 is TGTGCCAGCAGCCCCAAGGGGTACAGGGTAGCGGGAGGCTACACCTTC. Protein: CASSPKGYRVAGGYTF.

This clonotype was seen a few times. V and J are TRBV3-1 and TRBJ2-6; D is ambiguous. V was clipped by 4 bases and J by 0 bases, with 4 bases between them. The germline V gene encodes CDR1 LGHDT and CDR2 YNNKEL (reference sequence). The CDR3 consists of 14 residues. CDR3 protein: CASSRGSGANVLTF. The CDR3 DNA reads as TGTGCCAGCAGCCGCGGCTCTGGGGCCAACGTCCTGACTTTC.

The table lists this clonotype with many counts. The chain combines TRBV12-3 or TRBV12-4 with TRBJ1-1; perhaps TRBD1 as D (5 bases). This CDR3 spans 11 amino acids. V was shortened by 7 bases and J by 8 bases, with 11 bases between the two germline ends. This chain's CDR3 is CASTLGQEAFF. The DNA for the CDR3 is TGTGCCAGCACCCTGGGGCAGGAAGCTTTCTTT.

The rearrangement joins TRBV11-2 to TRBJ1-5; D possibly corresponds to TRBD1 (5 bases). The CDR3 runs 15 residues. The germline V and J ends were trimmed by 9 bases and 9 bases, with 24 bases remaining between them. Germline V lookup: CDR1 SGHAT, CDR2 FQNNGV. This chain's CDR3 is CASSPPAVGGLPQHF. The CDR3 coding sequence is TGTGCCAGTAGCCCCCCGGCGGTGGGGGGTTTGCCCCAGCATTTT.

This clonotype was picked up many times. The CDR3 DNA follows: TGTGCCAGTAGTGCCTATAGCGGCTCCTACAATGAGCAGTTCTTC. Encoded protein: CASSAYSGSYNEQFF. V gene TRBV19 combines with J gene TRBJ2-1; the D gene is possibly TRBD2 (6 bases). This CDR3 is built from 15 residues. The germline gives CDR1 LNHDA, CDR2 SQIVND (reference sequence). Trimming pared 5 bases from V and 0 bases from J, leaving 11 bases between.

The sample holds many counts of this clonotype. The chain joins TRBV2 to TRBJ1-4; TRBD1 aligns across 7 bases. The CDR3 spans 18 residues. With V trimmed by 6 bases and J by 0 bases, 13 bases remained unmatched. Per the germline V gene, CDR1 is SNHLY and CDR2 is FYNNEI. Here the CDR3 DNA reads TGTGCCAGCAGCGATCAAGACAGGGCGGGAGCAACTAATGAAAAACTGTTTTTT. Amino acid sequence: CASSDQDRAGATNEKLFF.

This clonotype was picked up many times. The genes are TRBV20-1 and TRBJ2-7; 10 nucleotides match TRBD2. CDR3 length: 14 amino acids. Germline lookup yields CDR1 DFQATT and CDR2 SNEGSKA (reference sequence). Trimming removed 8 bases from V and 0 bases from J; junction bases left unmatched: 7. The CDR3 spells CSMLAGAPSYEQYF. As DNA, the CDR3 is TGCAGTATGCTAGCGGGAGCTCCCTCCTACGAGCAGTACTTC.

Ten or more counts support this clonotype. The chain uses TRBV28 and TRBJ2-7; 7 positions match TRBD1. Per the germline V gene, CDR1 is MDHEN and CDR2 is SYDVKM. Germline trimming cut 3 bases from V and 0 bases from J; bases unmatched to any gene: 5. The CDR3 consists of 15 residues. The CDR3 here is CASSLLQGTSYEQYF. The CDR3 region has the DNA TGTGCCAGCAGTTTGTTACAGGGGACCTCCTACGAGCAGTACTTC.

This clonotype was observed at least ten times. This chain uses TRBV20-1 with TRBJ2-7; 8 bases fit TRBD2. Germline V lookup: CDR1 DFQATT, CDR2 SNEGSKA (reference sequence). The CDR3 has 13 amino acids. J was trimmed by 5 bases and V by 6 bases; bases with no gene match: 9. The CDR3 here is CSAVRAGVHEQYF. Here the CDR3 DNA reads TGCAGTGCGGTACGAGCGGGAGTCCACGAGCAGTACTTC.

The chain couples TRBV5-4 to TRBJ2-1; maybe TRBD2 (5 bases). This CDR3 contains 12 residues. Germline-derived CDR1 and CDR2 are SGHNT and YYREEE (reference sequence). The V end was cut by 4 bases, the J end by 3 bases, with 5 bases between. The CDR3 region is CASSGGYNEQFF. The CDR3 DNA is TGTGCCAGCAGCGGAGGCTACAATGAGCAGTTCTTC.

This clonotype was seen many times. The chain has TRBV4-3 and TRBJ2-1, with 10 bases identical to TRBD2. Germline V CDR1 and CDR2: LGHNA, YSLEER. The CDR3 spans 17 residues. Trimming removed 0 bases from V and 8 bases from J; junction bases left unmatched: 10. Written as DNA, the CDR3 is TGCGCCAGCAGCCAAGATCCGGCTAGCGGGAGTCGCTATGAGCAGTTCTTC. Its translation is CASSQDPASGSRYEQFF.